This record covers a single T cell receptor (beta chain). This sample stems from a study of blood T cell repertoires in COVID-19. Study context: Samples came from the United States, Italy and Spain, spanning acute and convalescent COVID-19.

Clones were sequenced by immunoSEQ multiplex PCR, and TCRdb holds only the in-frame ones, with some missing. The profile shows tens of thousands of clones, less than 75% of them singletons. Per the germline V gene, CDR1 is SNHLY and CDR2 is FYNNEI. This CDR3 region has 15 residues. The V and J ends lost 7 bases and 4 bases respectively, with 17 bases between them. This TCR derives from a woman aged 60-70 years in a cohort sampled during active or convalescent COVID-19. The chain joins TRBV2 to TRBJ2-1; D possibly corresponds to TRBD2 (5 bases). Material: peripheral blood. The CDR3: CASTSGWSGYNEQFF. CDR3 nucleotide sequence: TGTGCCAGCACCTCCGGGTGGTCGGGGTACAATGAGCAGTTCTTC. The full variable domain, its missing parts supplied by reference TRBV2 and TRBJ2-1, is EPEVTQTPSHQVTQMGQEVILRCVPISNHLYFYWYRQILGQKVEFLVSFYNNEISEKSEIFDDQFSVERPDGSNFTLKIRSTKLEDSAMYFCASTSGWSGYNEQFFGPGTRLTVL.